This T cell receptor (beta chain) was sequenced for a study of cytomegalovirus exposure and HLA in healthy donors. V was pared by 5 bases and J by 8 bases, with 17 bases of the junction left unmatched. The V gene's germline CDR1 is LGHNT and CDR2 FRNRAP. CDR3 length equals 17 residues. About this clone: Its antigen is currently unknown.

PCR employed 60 Vbeta and 13 Jbeta primers. Sequencing was performed with immunoSEQ multiplex PCR; in TCRdb, only in-frame clones are kept and a portion is missing. The top ten hold around 0.4% of the sample, which has some 200,000 clones, about four fifths seen once. Findings and limits, study-wide: Researchers reported from a later analysis that most CMV-associated TCR beta chains appeared HLA-restricted. Some segments of the V type, notably TRBV6-2 and TRBV6-3, were excluded as indistinguishable. Later analysis identified several of the most significant clusters that appeared linked to common viral pathogens.

The chain recombines TRBV12-5 with TRBJ1-4, with TRBD1 identical over 7 bases. This receptor was obtained from a male donor in good health and CMV-seropositive. Sequencing input: PBMCs. The DNA for the CDR3 is TGTGCTAGTGGTGTGGCCCGACAGGGACGTAGTGAAGAAAAACTGTTTTTT. The encoded protein is CASGVARQGRSEEKLFF. Full variable domain (missing parts from reference TRBV12-5 and TRBJ1-4): DARVTQTPRHKVTEMGQEVTMRCQPILGHNTVFWYRQTMMQGLELLAYFRNRAPLDDSGMPKDRFSAEMPDATLATLKIQPSEPRDSAVYFCASGVARQGRSEEKLFFGSGTQLSVL.